Shown below are 30 T cell receptor beta chains from a single sample sequenced in a study of shared clonotypes between healthy human individuals. Produced via immunoSEQ multiplex PCR; TCRdb's table is partial and in-frame only. The sample shows 980,000 or so clones, 76% of them seen only once. Input material: memory CD4+ T cells sorted from blood. Sample subset: CD45RA-negative fraction. These receptors all come from a man younger than 35 in good health.

This CDR3 reads CALTGTGGIGNTIYF. The CDR3 DNA reads as TGTGCTCTCACCGGGACAGGGGGCATCGGAAACACCATATATTTT. V is TRBV30 and J is TRBJ1-3; 12 bases align to TRBD1. CDR1 and CDR2 from the germline V gene are GTSNPN and SVGIG (reference sequence). The CDR3 covers 15 residues.

The rearrangement joins TRBV1 to TRBJ2-1; TRBD2 is the table's D call and was not checked against the DNA. TRBV1 is flagged as a pseudogene. The CDR3 consists of 15 residues. The CDR3 DNA follows: TGCACCAGCAGCCTACTTACCGATGACTACAATGAGCAGTTCTTC. Translating it yields CTSSLLTDDYNEQFF.

This rearrangement joins TRBV29-1 to TRBJ1-1; 9 bases align to TRBD1. Germline V gives CDR1 SQVTM, CDR2 ANQGSEA. After removal of 2 bases from V and 4 bases from J, the junction contained 2 bases not matched to a gene. The CDR3 runs to 13 residues. CDR3 sequence reads: CSVERQGGTEAFF. As DNA, the CDR3 is TGCAGCGTTGAAAGACAGGGGGGCACTGAAGCTTTCTTT.

This chain uses TRBV9 with TRBJ2-5; 7 bases fit TRBD1. Germline values: CDR1 SGDLS, CDR2 YYNGEE. J lost 2 bases, V lost 4 bases, and 8 bases had no gene match. CDR3 length: 15 amino acids. CDR3 DNA sequence: TGTGCCAGCAGCCGGGTCCCGGGACAGCAAGAGACCCAGTACTTC. This encodes CASSRVPGQQETQYF.

This chain uses TRBV18 with TRBJ2-5; 9 bases fit TRBD2. J lost 0 bases, V lost 8 bases, and 4 bases had no gene match. Germline V gene sequence: CDR1 KGHSH, CDR2 LQKENI. The CDR3 covers 14 residues. In DNA, the CDR3 is TGTGCCAGCCCGAAGCGGGGGGACCAAGAGACCCAGTACTTC. Residues: CASPKRGDQETQYF.

This clone was seen more than once but under ten times. This chain uses TRBV5-6 with TRBJ2-6; no clear D gene. CDR1 and CDR2 (germline): SGHDT, YYEEEE. The CDR3 is 13 residues long. Trimming took off 6 bases at V and 0 bases at J, with 4 bases between the two ends. The CDR3 reads CASKVSGANVLTF. CDR3 nucleotide sequence: TGTGCCAGCAAAGTCTCTGGGGCCAACGTCCTGACTTTC.

The chain has TRBV2 and TRBJ2-7, with TRBD1 matching over 10 bases. V shed 7 bases and J 3 bases; nucleotides not matched to a gene: 9. Germline V lookup: CDR1 SNHLY, CDR2 FYNNEI. This CDR3 is 15 amino acids long. CDR3 in DNA: TGTGCCAGCACCCCGGGACAGGGGTCCCGCTACGAGCAGTACTTC. It specifies CASTPGQGSRYEQYF.

In this sample, this clone turned up a few times. The J gene is TRBJ1-2, the V gene TRBV9, with D unclear. Between the trimmed V and J ends, which lost 4 bases and 8 bases, there was a span of 15 bases. This CDR3 comprises 13 residues. Per the germline V gene, CDR1 is SGDLS and CDR2 is YYNGEE. CDR3: CASSSPPVLGYTF. CDR3 bases: TGTGCCAGCAGCTCCCCACCGGTCCTCGGCTACACCTTC.

The chain couples TRBV7-2 to TRBJ2-2; no clear D. With 5 bases removed from V and 1 base from J, the gap between germline ends came to 11 bases. CDR3 length equals 15 residues. Germline CDR1 reads SGHTA; CDR2 reads FQGNSA. CDR3 region: CASSPRRENTGELFF. The CDR3 DNA sequence: TGTGCCAGCAGCCCCCGGCGCGAGAACACCGGGGAGCTGTTTTTT.

Details on this clone: Other DNA sequences in this specimen translate into the identical CDR3. The chain uses TRBV19 and TRBJ2-5, with TRBD1 matching 11 bases. J lost 5 bases, V lost 7 bases, and 9 bases had no gene match. Germline CDR1 and CDR2: LNHDA and SQIVND (reference sequence). The CDR3 loop spans 15 amino acids. CDR3 sequence: CASTEGQGARETQYF. The CDR3 DNA is TGTGCCAGTACTGAAGGACAGGGGGCAAGGGAGACCCAGTACTTC.

The chain combines TRBV7-9 with TRBJ1-6; tentatively, D is TRBD1 (6 bases). V was shortened by 3 bases and J by 6 bases, with 12 bases between the two germline ends. The germline V gene encodes CDR1 SEHNR and CDR2 FQNEAQ (reference sequence). This CDR3 is built from 15 residues. DNA of the CDR3: TGTGCCAGCAGCTTTGCAGGGACAACTAATTCACCCCTCCACTTT. It encodes CASSFAGTTNSPLHF.

V and J are TRBV25-1 and TRBJ2-1, with 9 bases matching TRBD2. The CDR3 covers 17 residues. After removal of 4 bases from V and 8 bases from J, the junction contained 15 bases not matched to a gene. Germline V gene lookup returns CDR1 MGHDK and CDR2 SYGVNS. In DNA form, the CDR3 reads TGTGCCAGCAGTGGGGGGGTCCGTAGCGGGAGAAAGGATGAGCAGTTCTTC. This sequence encodes CASSGGVRSGRKDEQFF.

This clone was detected only once. This chain uses TRBV18 with TRBJ1-3; a possible D gene is TRBD1 (5 bases). CDR1 is KGHSH, CDR2 LQKENI, per germline. Trimming shortened V by 0 bases and J by 5 bases, and 11 bases separated the two germline ends. The CDR3 covers 15 residues. CDR3 sequence reads: CASSPPSTERNTIYF. The CDR3 nucleotides read TGTGCCAGCTCACCACCCTCGACAGAACGAAACACCATATATTTT.

The chain links TRBV5-1 to TRBJ2-7, with 8 nucleotides matching TRBD1. CDR3 length equals 14 residues. From germline, CDR1 is SGHRS and CDR2 YFSETQ. The ends lost 2 bases at V and 2 bases at J; junction bases unmatched: 3. CDR3 residues: CASSFEQGAYEQYF. CDR3 in DNA: TGCGCCAGCAGCTTTGAACAGGGGGCCTACGAGCAGTACTTC.

CDR3 protein: CASSQDGRPAGGPGDEQFF. The CDR3 DNA is TGCGCCAGCAGCCAAGATGGGAGGCCAGCGGGAGGGCCGGGCGATGAGCAGTTCTTC. This chain links TRBV4-3 with TRBJ2-1, with TRBD2 matching 10 bases. The CDR3 length is 19 residues. V lost 0 bases, J lost 8 bases, and 16 bases stayed unmatched. Germline CDR1 reads LGHNA; CDR2 reads YSLEER.

This clone was detected a few times. This chain joins TRBV5-6 and TRBJ2-2; D perhaps matches TRBD2 (5 bases). This CDR3 contains 13 residues. V was cut by 2 bases and J by 6 bases, with 8 bases left in between. CDR1 and CDR2 from the germline V gene are SGHDT and YYEEEE. Here the CDR3 reads CASSFMRAGELFF. The CDR3 DNA sequence: TGTGCCAGCAGCTTCATGAGGGCCGGGGAGCTGTTTTTT.

This chain joins TRBV30 and TRBJ2-7; 7 nucleotides match TRBD1. CDR1 and CDR2 from the germline V gene are GTSNPN and SVGIG (reference sequence). J gave up 3 bases and V 5 bases, and 7 bases lay outside the gene matches. The CDR3 consists of 13 residues. As DNA, the CDR3 is TGTGCCTGGGATGAGGGACAGCTCTACGAGCAGTACTTC. It translates to CAWDEGQLYEQYF.

The CDR3 spells CSARLTYEQYF. The CDR3 DNA reads as TGCAGTGCTAGGCTCACGTACGAGCAGTACTTC. The V and J genes are TRBV20-1 and TRBJ2-7; no reliable D call. Germline CDR1 DFQATT, CDR2 SNEGSKA (reference sequence). V lost 3 bases and J lost 4, with 7 bases in between. This CDR3 has 11 amino acids.

The V and J genes are TRBV14 and TRBJ2-5, with D perhaps matching TRBD2 (7 bases). V shed 4 bases and J shed 4 bases, with 13 bases lying between them. CDR3 length equals 14 residues. CDR1 is SGHDN, CDR2 FVKESK, per germline. The CDR3 reads CASSLIGGPETQYF. DNA of the CDR3: TGTGCCAGCAGCCTGATCGGGGGGCCAGAGACCCAGTACTTC.

The J gene is TRBJ1-1, the V gene TRBV29-1, with D maybe TRBD1 (6 bases). The V end lost 7 bases, the J end lost 10 bases, and 13 bases lay between the germline ends. CDR1 is SQVTM and CDR2 is ANQGSEA in the germline V gene. This CDR3 region has 10 residues. In nucleotides, the CDR3 is TGCAGCGCCCGGACAGATTTAGCTTTCTTT. Amino acids: CSARTDLAFF.

The V gene is TRBV9, the J gene TRBJ1-6, with 8 nucleotides matching TRBD1. The germline CDR1 and CDR2 sequences are SGDLS and YYNGEE. The V and J ends lost 7 bases and 7 bases, in that order; junction bases with no gene match: 4. The CDR3 spans 13 residues. The CDR3 nucleotides are TGTGCCAGCGGACAGGGTGGAAATTCACCCCTCCACTTT. It codes for CASGQGGNSPLHF.

This rearrangement joins TRBV5-4 to TRBJ1-6; D gene ambiguous. Trimming shortened V by 3 bases and J by 6 bases, and 13 bases separated the two germline ends. The CDR3 spans 15 residues. The germline V gene encodes CDR1 SGHNT and CDR2 YYREEE (reference sequence). The CDR3 region has the DNA TGTGCCAGCAGCTATGAACAGCAATTTAATTCACCCCTCCACTTT. Protein: CASSYEQQFNSPLHF.

The rearrangement links TRBV29-1 to TRBJ2-7; 7 positions agree with TRBD1. This CDR3 contains 11 residues. Germline CDR1 and CDR2: SQVTM and ANQGSEA. Germline trimming cut 6 bases from V and 7 bases from J; bases unmatched to any gene: 6. The chain's CDR3 is CSVDTDREQYF. The CDR3 nucleotides read TGCAGCGTCGACACGGACAGGGAGCAGTACTTC.

This clone was seen a few times. The V call is TRBV30, the J call TRBJ1-1; D ambiguous. CDR3 size: 12 residues. Germline loops: CDR1 GTSNPN, CDR2 SVGIG (reference sequence). Trimming stripped 7 bases from V and 0 bases from J, with 9 bases between. The CDR3 sequence: CASHRVNTEAFF. In nucleotides, the CDR3 is TGTGCCTCGCATAGGGTGAACACTGAAGCTTTCTTT.

The chain has TRBV7-9 and TRBJ2-3; D gene unclear. Trimming stripped 5 bases from V and 2 bases from J, with 8 bases between. Germline V gene lookup returns CDR1 SEHNR and CDR2 FQNEAQ (reference sequence). This CDR3 spans 13 amino acids. The CDR3 is CASSPTLTDTQYF. The CDR3 DNA is TGTGCCAGCAGCCCCACCCTCACAGATACGCAGTATTTT.

This clone came up a few times. The chain couples TRBV2 to TRBJ2-7; possible D gene TRBD1, 6 bases. Trimming removed 7 bases at V and 7 bases at J, with 26 bases between. The CDR3 has 16 amino acids. The germline CDR1 and CDR2 sequences are SNHLY and FYNNEI. The CDR3 is CASNTTPGQGLGEQYF. CDR3 DNA sequence: TGTGCCAGCAATACTACCCCCGGGCAGGGGCTAGGGGAGCAGTACTTC.

The rearrangement joins TRBV6-6 to TRBJ2-7; 7 bases match TRBD1. Germline V gene data show CDR1 as MNHNY and CDR2 as SVGAGI (reference sequence). Trimming removed 6 bases from V and 4 bases from J; junction bases left unmatched: 3. The CDR3 sequence is 12 residues long. The CDR3 reads CASRTTGYEQYF. The CDR3 bases are TGTGCCAGCAGGACGACAGGGTACGAGCAGTACTTC.

The genes are TRBV25-1 and TRBJ2-7; no clear D. Trimming pared 3 bases from V and 1 base from J, leaving 13 bases between. CDR3 length: 15 amino acids. In germline, CDR1 is MGHDK, CDR2 SYGVNS. This CDR3 is CASSEPLGRSYEQYF. CDR3 sequence (DNA): TGTGCCAGCAGTGAGCCCCTGGGTAGGTCCTACGAGCAGTACTTC.

The chain employs TRBV5-1 and TRBJ1-1; D might be TRBD1 (5 bases). The V gene lost 4 bases and the J gene lost 6 bases, with 16 bases spanning the gap. Germline V gene lookup returns CDR1 SGHRS and CDR2 YFSETQ. The CDR3 loop spans 14 amino acids. CDR3 DNA sequence: TGCGCCAGCAGCCGGGGTCCCGGGGCAGCTGAAGCTTTCTTT. The encoded protein is CASSRGPGAAEAFF.

V and J are TRBV6-1 and TRBJ2-7; perhaps TRBD2 as D (5 bases). CDR1 MNHNS and CDR2 SASEGT come from the germline V gene. V was cut by 11 bases and J by 1 base, with 15 bases left in between. This CDR3 spans 13 amino acids. The CDR3 DNA reads as TGTGCCTCTGGGCGGGCTAGGTCCTACGAGCAGTACTTC. It is translated as CASGRARSYEQYF.